This T cell receptor beta chain was identified in a study of regulatory T cells in long-lasting Graves disease. The study, taken as a whole, reports: Persistent Graves' patients showed less TCR diversity than newly diagnosed patients showed. With a small sample size, accuracy may have been reduced. Study was limited to peripheral blood, excluding thyroid tissue.

With iRepertoire HTBI primers and Arm-PCR of CDR3 regions, TCR beta libraries were built. TCRdb called the multiplex PCR reads again in MiXCR, with one record for every CDR3 protein. Among 400,000 to 500,000 distinct CDR3 sequences, 21% were seen once, and the ten largest hold more than 13%. Specified time point: persistent/refractory GD, antithyroid drugs over 5 years with positive TRAb. The authors made the TCR library using RNA they extracted from PBMCs. This clonotype has a handful of counts. Its antigen is unidentified. The sequencing used peripheral blood mononuclear cells (PBMCs), collected when the disease was refractory, from a patient treated with antithyroid drugs. This clonotype was obtained from a female donor with Graves disease.

The CDR3 spells CASSLDLSPNQPQHF. The DNA of the CDR3 is TGTGCCAGCAGCTTGGACCTTTCCCCCAATCAGCCCCAGCATTTT. The V gene is TRBV11-3, the J gene TRBJ1-5; D is unresolved. The germline V gene encodes CDR1 SGHNT and CDR2 YENEEA. CDR3 length equals 15 residues. V shed 3 bases and J shed 3 bases, with 12 bases lying between them.